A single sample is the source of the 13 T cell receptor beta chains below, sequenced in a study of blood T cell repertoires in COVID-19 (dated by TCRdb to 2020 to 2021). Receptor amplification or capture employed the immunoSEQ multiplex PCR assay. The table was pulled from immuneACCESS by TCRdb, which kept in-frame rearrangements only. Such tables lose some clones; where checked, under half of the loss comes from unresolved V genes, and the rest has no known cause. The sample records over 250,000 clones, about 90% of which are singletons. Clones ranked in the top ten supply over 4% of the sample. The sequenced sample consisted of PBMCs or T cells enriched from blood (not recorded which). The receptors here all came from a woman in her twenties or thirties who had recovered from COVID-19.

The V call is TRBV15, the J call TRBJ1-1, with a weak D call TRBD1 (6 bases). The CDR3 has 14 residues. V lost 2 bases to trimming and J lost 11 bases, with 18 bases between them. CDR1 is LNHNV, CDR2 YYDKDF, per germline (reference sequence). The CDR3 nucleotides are TGTGCCACCAGCAGACCCACCGGGACACCGGTCGCTTTCTTT. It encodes CATSRPTGTPVAFF.

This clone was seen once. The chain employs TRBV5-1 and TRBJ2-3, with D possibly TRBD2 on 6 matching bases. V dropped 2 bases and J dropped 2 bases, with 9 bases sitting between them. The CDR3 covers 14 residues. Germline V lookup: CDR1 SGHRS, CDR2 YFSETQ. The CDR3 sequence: CASSFRELTDTQYF. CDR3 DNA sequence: TGCGCCAGCAGCTTCCGGGAGCTCACAGATACGCAGTATTTT.

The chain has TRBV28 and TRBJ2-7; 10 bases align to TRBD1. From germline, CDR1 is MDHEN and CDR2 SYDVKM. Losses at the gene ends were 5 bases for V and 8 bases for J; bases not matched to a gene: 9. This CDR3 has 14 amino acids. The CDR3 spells CASSPMTGGGKQYF. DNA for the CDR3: TGTGCCAGCAGTCCAATGACAGGGGGCGGGAAGCAGTACTTC.

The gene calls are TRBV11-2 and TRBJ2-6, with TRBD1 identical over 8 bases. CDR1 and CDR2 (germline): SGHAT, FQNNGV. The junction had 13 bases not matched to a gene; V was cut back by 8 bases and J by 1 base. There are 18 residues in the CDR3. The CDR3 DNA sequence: TGTGCCAGCTCCAGAACAGGGGGAGTGCGGTCTGGGGCCAACGTCCTGACTTTC. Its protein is CASSRTGGVRSGANVLTF.

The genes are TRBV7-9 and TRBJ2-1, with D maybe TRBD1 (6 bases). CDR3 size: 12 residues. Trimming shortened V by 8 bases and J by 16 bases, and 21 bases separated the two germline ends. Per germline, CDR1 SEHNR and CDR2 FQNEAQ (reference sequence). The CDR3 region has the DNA TGTGCCAGCGGGCAGGGGCCCCTTTCCGGTTTCTTC. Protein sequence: CASGQGPLSGFF.

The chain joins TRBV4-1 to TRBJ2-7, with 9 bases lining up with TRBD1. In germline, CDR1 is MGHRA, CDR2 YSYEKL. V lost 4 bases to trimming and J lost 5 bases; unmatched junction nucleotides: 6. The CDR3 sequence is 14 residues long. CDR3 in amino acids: CASSLRDRVDEQYF. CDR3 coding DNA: TGCGCCAGCAGCCTCCGGGACAGGGTAGACGAGCAGTACTTC.

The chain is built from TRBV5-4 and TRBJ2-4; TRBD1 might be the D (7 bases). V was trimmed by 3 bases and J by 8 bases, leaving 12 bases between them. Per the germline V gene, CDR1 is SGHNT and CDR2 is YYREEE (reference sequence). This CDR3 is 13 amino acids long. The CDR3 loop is CASSYQGEDIQYF. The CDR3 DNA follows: TGTGCCAGCAGCTACCAGGGGGAGGACATTCAGTACTTC. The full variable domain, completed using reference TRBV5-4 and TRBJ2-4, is ETGVTQSPTHLIKTRGQQVTLRCSSQSGHNTVSWYQQALGQGPQFIFQYYREEENGRGNFPPRFSGLQFPNYSSELNVNALELDDSALYLCASSYQGEDIQYFGAGTRLSVL.

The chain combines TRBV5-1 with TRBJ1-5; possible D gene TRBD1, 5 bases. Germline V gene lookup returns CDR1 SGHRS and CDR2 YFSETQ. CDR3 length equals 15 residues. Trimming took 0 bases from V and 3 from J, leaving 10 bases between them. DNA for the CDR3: TGCGCCAGCAGCTTGGGGGCAGGGCCCAATCAGCCCCAGCATTTT. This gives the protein CASSLGAGPNQPQHF.

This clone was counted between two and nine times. CDR3 sequence (DNA): TGTGCCAGCAGCTTGCAGCGGGGGGGTGAGCAGTTCTTC. It translates to CASSLQRGGEQFF. The V gene is TRBV5-4, the J gene TRBJ2-1, with 10 bases identical to TRBD2. The CDR3 covers 13 residues. Germline lookup yields CDR1 SGHNT and CDR2 YYREEE (reference sequence). V shed 1 base, J shed 9 bases, and the junction held 1 base outside the gene matches.

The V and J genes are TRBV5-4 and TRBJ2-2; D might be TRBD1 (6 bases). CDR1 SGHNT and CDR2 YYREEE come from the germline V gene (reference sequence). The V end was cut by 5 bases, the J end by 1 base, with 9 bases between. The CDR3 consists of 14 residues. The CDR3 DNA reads TGTGCCAGCAGTCTGGACAGGAACACCGGGGAGCTGTTTTTT. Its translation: CASSLDRNTGELFF.

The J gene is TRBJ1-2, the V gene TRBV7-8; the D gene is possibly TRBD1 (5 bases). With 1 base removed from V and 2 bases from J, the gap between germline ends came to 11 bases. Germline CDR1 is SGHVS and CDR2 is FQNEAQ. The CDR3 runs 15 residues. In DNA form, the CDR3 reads TGTGCCAGCAGCTTAGTGGCAGGGTCCAACTATGGCTACACCTTC. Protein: CASSLVAGSNYGYTF.

The CDR3 region has the DNA TGTGCCAGCTCACGAGGACTAGCGGGGGGTCAGGATGAGCAGTTCTTC. This gives the protein CASSRGLAGGQDEQFF. This sequence joins TRBV18 and TRBJ2-1; 14 positions agree with TRBD2. Germline V gives CDR1 KGHSH, CDR2 LQKENI. Losses at the gene ends were 4 bases for V and 8 bases for J; bases not matched to a gene: 7. The CDR3 extends over 16 amino acids.

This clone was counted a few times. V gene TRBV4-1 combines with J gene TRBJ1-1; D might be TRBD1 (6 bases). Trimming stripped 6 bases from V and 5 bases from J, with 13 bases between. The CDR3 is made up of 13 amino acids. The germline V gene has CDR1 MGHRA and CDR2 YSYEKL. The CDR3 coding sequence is TGCGCCAGCAGGTCGGGGGGCAGAACTGAAGCTTTCTTT. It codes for CASRSGGRTEAFF.